These T cell receptor beta chains were read from a single sample in a study of OX40 agonist ivuxolimab in advanced cancers. The data were produced by immunoSEQ multiplex PCR, yet TCRdb's version contains in-frame clones alone and is incomplete. Found here are under 20,000 clones, more than 75% of them singletons; the top ten hold roughly 15%. Material: CD4+ or CD8+ T cells sorted from blood, obtained in a trial of the OX40 agonist ivuxolimab. These receptors came from an adult with an advanced solid tumor such as melanoma, head and neck, liver or kidney cancer. CDR3s include the opening cysteine and the closing phenylalanine or tryptophan. The order of the fields is clone size, V gene, J gene, D gene, CDR3 protein, CDR3 DNA. A D gene is named only where the DNA matches it firmly. Clone size is given for some rows only: seen once, a few or many times, or a class if the clone is expanded.

few,TRBV27,TRBJ2-3,NA,CASSRPASGTYTQYF,TGTGCCAGCAGTCGTCCGGCCAGCGGAACTTATACGCAGTATTTT
NA,TRBV7-2,TRBJ2-7,TRBD1,CASKGDRASSYEQYF,TGTGCCAGCAAGGGGGACAGGGCCTCCTCCTACGAGCAGTACTTC
NA,TRBV10-3,TRBJ1-2,NA,CAISESGTQGLNGYTF,TGTGCCATCAGTGAGTCCGGCACCCAGGGTCTAAATGGCTACACCTTC
NA,TRBV6-1,TRBJ2-1,TRBD1,CASSDPGQGVYNEQFF,TGTGCCAGCAGTGACCCAGGACAGGGGGTCTACAATGAGCAGTTCTTC
NA,TRBV4-1,TRBJ2-7,NA,CASSQDSGTYEQYF,TGCGCCAGCAGCCAAGATAGCGGTACCTACGAGCAGTACTTC
NA,TRBV7-9,TRBJ2-1,TRBD2,CASSLASGYNEQFF,TGTGCCAGCAGCTTGGCTAGCGGCTACAATGAGCAGTTCTTC
NA,TRBV4-2,TRBJ2-2,TRBD1,CASSRGQGTGELFF,TGTGCCAGCAGCCGGGGACAGGGTACCGGGGAGCTGTTTTTT
medium-sized,TRBV21-1,TRBJ2-1,NA,CASSRDRGPNYNEQFF,TGTGCCAGCAGCAGGGACAGGGGGCCGAACTACAATGAGCAGTTCTTC
few,TRBV18,TRBJ1-2,TRBD1,CASSLGQGTNYGYTF,TGTGCCAGCTCACTGGGACAGGGGACAAACTATGGCTACACCTTC
few,TRBV30,TRBJ2-2,NA,CAAEPESAGELFF,TGTGCCGCTGAGCCGGAGAGTGCCGGGGAGCTGTTTTTT
NA,TRBV6-1,TRBJ2-2,NA,CASGQFIGELFF,TGTGCCAGCGGACAGTTCATCGGGGAGCTGTTTTTT
NA,TRBV30,TRBJ1-5,TRBD1,CAWSQDRGGNQPQHF,TGTGCCTGGAGCCAGGACAGGGGCGGAAATCAGCCCCAGCATTTT
NA,TRBV11-2,TRBJ2-7,NA,CASIQDLSSYEQYF,TGTGCCAGCATCCAGGACCTAAGCTCCTACGAGCAGTACTTC
NA,TRBV10-3,TRBJ1-5,TRBD1,CAVGTGDSNQPQHF,TGTGCCGTAGGGACAGGAGATAGCAATCAGCCCCAGCATTTT
NA,TRBV23-1,TRBJ1-5,NA,CASPTGSSNQPQHF,TGCGCCAGCCCCACAGGTTCTAGCAATCAGCCCCAGCATTTT
NA,TRBV7-2,TRBJ2-7,NA,CASSTLAGLPYEQYF,TGTGCCAGCAGCACTTTGGCGGGGCTCCCTTACGAGCAGTACTTC
NA,TRBV19,TRBJ2-7,NA,CASSTQAGPVYEQYF,TGTGCCAGTAGTACGCAGGCGGGACCGGTATACGAGCAGTACTTC
NA,TRBV10-1,TRBJ1-4,NA,CASSETQGTELFF,TGCGCCAGCAGTGAAACCCAGGGGACGGAACTGTTTTTT
few,TRBV21-1,TRBJ2-5,NA,CASSKAVAAGGETQYF,TGTGCCAGCAGCAAAGCGGTAGCGGCAGGAGGCGAGACCCAGTACTTC
NA,TRBV29-1,TRBJ1-3,NA,CSVEILGQRNTIYF,TGCAGCGTTGAAATTTTGGGGCAAAGAAACACCATATATTTT
NA,TRBV4-1,TRBJ2-1,NA,CASSQERLASNEQFF,TGCGCCAGCAGCCAAGAACGGCTAGCTAGTAATGAGCAGTTCTTC
NA,TRBV7-2,TRBJ2-3,NA,CASSLVGQTDTQYF,TGTGCCAGCAGCTTAGTGGGCCAAACAGATACGCAGTATTTT
NA,TRBV15,TRBJ2-4,NA,CATSLGSRAKNIQYF,TGTGCCACCAGTTTGGGGAGTCGGGCCAAAAACATTCAGTACTTC
NA,TRBV4-3,TRBJ2-3,TRBD2,CASSQGPAGVDTQYF,TGCGCCAGCAGCCAAGGCCCAGCGGGAGTAGATACGCAGTATTTT
NA,TRBV14,TRBJ2-1,TRBD1,CASSQTGTGGSYNEQFF,TGTGCCAGCAGCCAAACCGGGACAGGGGGCTCCTACAATGAGCAGTTCTTC